One T cell receptor beta chain is described in this entry. The length of the CDR3 is 14 residues. Germline values: CDR1 DFQATT, CDR2 SNEGSKA (reference sequence). This sample stems from a study of type 1 and type 2 diabetes patients. The overall study: The cohort mixed type 1 diabetes, type 2 diabetes and nondiabetic donors. The whole study generated about 18 million paired-end reads. Magnetic bead positive selection isolated CD4+ or CD8+ T cells from PBMCs.

Genomic DNA was the PCR template. Multiplex PCR with 30 forward and 13 reverse primers amplified the TCR beta CDR3. TCRdb re-analysed the multiplex PCR reads in MiXCR, keeping a single row per CDR3 protein. The sample includes some 250,000 distinct CDR3 sequences, more than 45% of them seen just once. This sequence originates from a man aged 18 to 29 with type 2 diabetes. The chain couples TRBV20-1 to TRBJ2-7, with 9 bases aligning to TRBD2. The sequencing input was peripheral blood mononuclear cells (PBMCs). CDR3 sequence (DNA): TGCGGTGGAGGGAGCGGGAGGTCCTCCTACGAGCAGTACTTC. The encoded protein is CGGGSGRSSYEQYF.